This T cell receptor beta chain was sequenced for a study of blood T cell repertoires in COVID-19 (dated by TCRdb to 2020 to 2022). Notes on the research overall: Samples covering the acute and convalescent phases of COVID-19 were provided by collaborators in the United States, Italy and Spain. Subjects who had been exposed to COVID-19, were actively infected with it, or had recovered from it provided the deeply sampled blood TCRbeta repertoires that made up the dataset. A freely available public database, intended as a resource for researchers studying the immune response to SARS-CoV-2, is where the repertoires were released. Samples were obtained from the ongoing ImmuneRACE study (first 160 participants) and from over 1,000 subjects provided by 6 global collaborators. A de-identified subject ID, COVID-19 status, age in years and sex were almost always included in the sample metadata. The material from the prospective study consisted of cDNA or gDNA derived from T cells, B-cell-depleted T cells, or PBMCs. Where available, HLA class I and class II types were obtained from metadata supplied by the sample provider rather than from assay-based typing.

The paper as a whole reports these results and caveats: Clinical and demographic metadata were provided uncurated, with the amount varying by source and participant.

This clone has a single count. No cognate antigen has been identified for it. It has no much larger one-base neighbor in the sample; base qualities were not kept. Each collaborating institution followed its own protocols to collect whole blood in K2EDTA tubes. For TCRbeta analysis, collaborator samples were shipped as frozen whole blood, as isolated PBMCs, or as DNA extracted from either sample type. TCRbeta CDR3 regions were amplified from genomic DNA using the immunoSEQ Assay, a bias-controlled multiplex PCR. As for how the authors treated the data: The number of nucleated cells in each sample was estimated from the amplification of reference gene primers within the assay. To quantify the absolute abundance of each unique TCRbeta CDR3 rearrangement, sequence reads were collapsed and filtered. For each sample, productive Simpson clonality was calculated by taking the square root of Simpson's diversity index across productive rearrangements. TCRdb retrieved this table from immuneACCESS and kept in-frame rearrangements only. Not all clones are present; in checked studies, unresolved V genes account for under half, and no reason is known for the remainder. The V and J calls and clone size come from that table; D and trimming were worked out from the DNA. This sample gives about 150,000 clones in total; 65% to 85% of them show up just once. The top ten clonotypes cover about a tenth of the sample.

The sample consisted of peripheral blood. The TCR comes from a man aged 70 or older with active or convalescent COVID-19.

For the CDR3, the sequence is CASSLRGRVPELNTEAFF. The nucleotide sequence reads as follows: TGTGCCAGCAGCTTAAGGGGCAGGGTCCCTGAATTGAACACTGAAGCTTTCTTT. The chain is made from TRBV7-9 and TRBJ1-1; the D gene is perhaps TRBD1, from 5 matching bases. Based on the germline V gene (reference sequence), the CDR1 and CDR2 sequences are SEHNR and FQNEAQ. V drops 2 bases and J drops 0 bases, leaving 19 bases in between. The CDR3 measures 18 amino acids from cysteine to phenylalanine. CDR3 DNA is the only sequence kept; it has 54 bases, read in frame from the first base.